Given below is one T cell receptor beta chain in context. Its antigen is not yet known. Per-base qualities were not stored, and no clone one base away is much larger. This specimen belongs to a study of blood T cell repertoires in COVID-19 (dated by TCRdb to between 2020 and 2021). Study-wide context: Samples from collaborators originated in the United States, Italy and Spain and spanned both the acute and convalescent phases of COVID-19. The material from the prospective study consisted of cDNA or gDNA derived from T cells, B-cell-depleted T cells, or PBMCs. Deeply sampled blood TCRbeta repertoires from subjects exposed to, actively infected with, or recovered from COVID-19 were included in the dataset. The repertoires were made available in a free public database intended to serve as a resource for research on the immune response to SARS-CoV-2. The samples were drawn from the first 160 participants of the ongoing ImmuneRACE study and from 950 to 1,500 subjects provided by 6 global collaborators. The sample metadata nearly always contained a de-identified subject ID, COVID-19 status, age in years and sex. Where available, HLA class I and class II types were taken from metadata supplied by the sample provider and were not determined by assay-based typing. The full study reports these points: The amount of clinical and demographic metadata varied by source and participant and was provided uncurated.

CDR1 and CDR2 are drawn from the germline V gene: SGHDT, YYEEEE. The CDR3 runs 17 residues from the cysteine to the phenylalanine. Of the read, only the CDR3 DNA is kept; its 51 bases are in frame from base 1. V has 3 bases trimmed and J has 2 bases trimmed; junction bases matching no gene number 13. TCRbeta CDR3 regions were amplified from genomic DNA using the immunoSEQ Assay, a bias-controlled multiplex PCR. For the original study's pipeline: Within the assay, amplification of reference gene primers was used to estimate how many nucleated cells each sample contained. Sequence reads were collapsed and filtered to measure the absolute abundance of every unique TCRbeta CDR3 rearrangement. Productive Simpson clonality was computed per sample as the square root of Simpson's diversity index over productive rearrangements. This is the immuneACCESS table as TCRdb keeps it, with only in-frame sequences that have V and J called. A part of the clones is gone; compared with another copy, unresolved V genes explain less than half, and the rest is unexplained. V and J calls and clone size are as listed in that table; D and trimming were resolved from the DNA. The sample has 150,000 or so clones on record, 82% of them singletons. In total, the top ten clones hold 13% to 15% of the sample.

Whole blood was collected in K2EDTA tubes by collaborating institutions according to the institutions' own protocols. Collaborator samples were shipped for TCRbeta analysis as frozen whole blood, isolated PBMCs, or DNA extracted from either sample type. Sequencing input: peripheral blood. Here the chain combines TRBV5-6 and TRBJ1-1, and 7 bases in between align with TRBD1. The source of this sequence is a human donor with acute or convalescent COVID-19. The donor label of this sample is uncertain. The CDR3 protein: CASSYHMTGRLNTEAFF. Here is the DNA: TGTGCCAGCAGCTACCACATGACAGGGAGGCTCAACACTGAAGCTTTCTTT.